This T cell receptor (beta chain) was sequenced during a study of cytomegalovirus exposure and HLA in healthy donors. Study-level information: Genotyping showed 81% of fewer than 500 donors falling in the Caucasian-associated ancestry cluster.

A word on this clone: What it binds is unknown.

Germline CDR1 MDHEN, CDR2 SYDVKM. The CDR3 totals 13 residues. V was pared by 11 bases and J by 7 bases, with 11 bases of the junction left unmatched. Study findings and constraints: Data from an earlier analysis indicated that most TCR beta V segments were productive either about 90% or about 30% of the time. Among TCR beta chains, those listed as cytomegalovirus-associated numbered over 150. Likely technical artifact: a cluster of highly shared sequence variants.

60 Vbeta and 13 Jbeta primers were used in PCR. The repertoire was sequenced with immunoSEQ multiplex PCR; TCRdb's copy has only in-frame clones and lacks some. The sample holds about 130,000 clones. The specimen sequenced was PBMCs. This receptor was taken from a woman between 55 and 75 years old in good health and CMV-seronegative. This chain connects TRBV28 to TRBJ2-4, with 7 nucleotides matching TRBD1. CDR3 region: CAADDRVANIQYF. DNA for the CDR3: TGTGCCGCAGATGACAGGGTGGCGAACATTCAGTACTTC.